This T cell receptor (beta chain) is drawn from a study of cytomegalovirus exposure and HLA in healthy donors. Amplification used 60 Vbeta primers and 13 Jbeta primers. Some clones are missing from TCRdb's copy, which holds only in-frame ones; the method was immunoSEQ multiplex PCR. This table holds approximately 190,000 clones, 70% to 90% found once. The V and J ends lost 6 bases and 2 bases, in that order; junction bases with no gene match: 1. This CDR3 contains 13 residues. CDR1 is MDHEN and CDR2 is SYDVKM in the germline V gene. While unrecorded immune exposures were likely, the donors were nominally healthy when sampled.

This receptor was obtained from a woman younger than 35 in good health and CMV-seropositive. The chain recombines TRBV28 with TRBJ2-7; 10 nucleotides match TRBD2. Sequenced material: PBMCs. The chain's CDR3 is CASRSGGAYEQYF. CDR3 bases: TGTGCCAGCAGGAGCGGGGGGGCCTACGAGCAGTACTTC.